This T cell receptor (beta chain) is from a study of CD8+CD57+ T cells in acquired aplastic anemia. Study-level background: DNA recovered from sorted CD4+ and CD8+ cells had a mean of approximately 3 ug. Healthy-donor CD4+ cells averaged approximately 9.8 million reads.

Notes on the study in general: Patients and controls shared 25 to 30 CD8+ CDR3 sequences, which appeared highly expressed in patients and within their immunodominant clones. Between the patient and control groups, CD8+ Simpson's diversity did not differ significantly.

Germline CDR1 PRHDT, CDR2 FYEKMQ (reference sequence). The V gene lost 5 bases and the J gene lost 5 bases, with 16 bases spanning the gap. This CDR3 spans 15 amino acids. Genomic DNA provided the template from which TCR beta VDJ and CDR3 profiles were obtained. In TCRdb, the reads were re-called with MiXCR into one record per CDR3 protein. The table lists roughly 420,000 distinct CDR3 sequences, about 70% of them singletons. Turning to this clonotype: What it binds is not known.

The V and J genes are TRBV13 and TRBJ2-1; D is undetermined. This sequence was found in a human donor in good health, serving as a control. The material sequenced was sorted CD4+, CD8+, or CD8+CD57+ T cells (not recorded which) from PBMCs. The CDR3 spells CASSPLRARNNEQFF. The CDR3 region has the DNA TGTGCCAGCAGCCCCCTAAGGGCGAGGAACAATGAGCAGTTCTTC. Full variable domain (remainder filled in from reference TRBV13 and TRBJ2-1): AAGVIQSPRHLIKEKRETATLKCYPIPRHDTVYWYQQGPGQDPQFLISFYEKMQSDKGSIPDRFSAQQFSDYHSELNMSSLELGDSALYFCASSPLRARNNEQFFGPGTRLTVL.